This entry features one T cell receptor (beta chain) sequence. Its antigen has not been determined. Within one base of it there is no much larger clone, and no base qualities were kept. These data come from a study of somatic mutations in cytotoxic T cells in rheumatoid arthritis (dated by TCRdb to about 2017). General notes on the study: Right after diagnosis and prior to the start of any treatment, more than 25 ml EDTA of peripheral blood was drawn from patients. Some V beta antibody-stained T-cell populations were flow-sorted on a FACSAria II or Sony SH800 at nearly 100% purity, and sorted V beta1+ cells also underwent TCRB sequencing. The study asked whether expanded CD8+ T-cell clones in newly diagnosed, untreated rheumatoid arthritis carry somatic mutations, and used TCRB deep sequencing to characterize clonality. A total of 65 rheumatoid arthritis patients and 15 to 25 healthy controls underwent TCRB deep sequencing. Patient and control groups had essentially identical median ages.

Study-wide conclusions, independent of this receptor: The slight underrepresentation of TRBV07 in patients was not corrected for multiple comparisons. Viral specificity could not be ruled out by absence from virus-specific databases, and the antigen targets of the expanded CD8+ clones remained unknown. In about an eighth of the roughly 65 patients, more than 20% of CD8+ cells belonged to the largest CD8+ clone, while several identical CD8+ TCRB sequences were shared between blood and synovial fluid. CD8+ clonality increased with age in patients (Spearman r ~ 0.5) but not in healthy controls. There was no significant difference in CD8+ T-cell clonality between rheumatoid arthritis patients and age-matched healthy controls.

Flow cytometry confirmed the purity of CD4+ and CD8+ cells that had been isolated by positive magnetic bead selection on an AutoMACS. Initial screening for clonal expansions relied on flow cytometry with a TCR V beta antibody panel, after which sorted CD8+ fractions underwent TCRB deep sequencing for characterization. Peripheral blood mononuclear cells were isolated by Ficoll-Paque PLUS density gradient separation. DNA was extracted from CD4-enriched, CD8-enriched or PBMC samples with Nucleospin Tissue or Tissue XS kits and quantified with a Qubit 2.0 fluorometer. V and J lose 3 bases and 7 bases, and a span of 19 bases separates them. Sequences KGHSH (CDR1) and LQKENI (CDR2) are obtained from the germline V gene. The CDR3 sequence holds 16 residues, the cysteine and phenylalanine included. The DNA shown is the 48-base CDR3, in frame from base 1. Genomic DNA underwent TCRB CDR3 sequencing using the immunoSEQ assay. Concerning the study's data processing: When patient CD8+ clones exceeding 1% were checked against published virus-specific TCRB sequences, only a few matched. The analyses included only productive TCRB rearrangements. Clonality was calculated as a Shannon entropy-based productive clonality index, and a clone was defined by a unique TCRB CDR3 sequence. Repertoire overlap between two samples was calculated from the template counts of each clone relative to total templates per sample. V-gene usage from TCRB sequencing and V-gene usage measured by flow cytometry were correlated (Spearman r of about 0.56). TCRdb took over this immuneACCESS table, retaining in-frame rearrangements with V and J assigned. Such tables are incomplete; in checked studies, under half of the missing clones stem from an unresolved V gene, and the remainder is unexplained. The V and J calls and clone size come from that table; D and trimming were worked out from the DNA. The sample records some 20,000 clones, about 83% of which are singletons. The biggest ten clones account for approximately 15% of the sample.

The source is an adult with rheumatoid arthritis. The source material was CD8+ T cells sorted from blood. In this chain, TRBV18 is recombined with TRBJ2-1, with the D segment possibly TRBD1 or TRBD2, each aligning over 5 bases. The DNA reads TGTGCCAGCTCACCGGCCGGGGCATCTAAGTTGAATGAGCAGTTCTTC. Its amino acids are CASSPAGASKLNEQFF.